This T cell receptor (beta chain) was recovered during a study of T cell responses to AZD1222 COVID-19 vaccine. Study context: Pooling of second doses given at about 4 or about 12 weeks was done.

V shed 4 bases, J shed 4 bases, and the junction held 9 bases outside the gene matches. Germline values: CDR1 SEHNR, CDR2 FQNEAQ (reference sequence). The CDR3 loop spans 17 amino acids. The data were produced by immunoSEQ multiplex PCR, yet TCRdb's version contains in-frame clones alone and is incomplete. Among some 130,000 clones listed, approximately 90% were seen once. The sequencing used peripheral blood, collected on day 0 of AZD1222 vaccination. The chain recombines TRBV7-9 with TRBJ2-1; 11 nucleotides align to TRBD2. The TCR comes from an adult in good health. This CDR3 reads CASSSGGGTSGYNEQFF. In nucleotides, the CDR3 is TGTGCCAGCAGCTCGGGGGGAGGGACTAGCGGATACAATGAGCAGTTCTTC. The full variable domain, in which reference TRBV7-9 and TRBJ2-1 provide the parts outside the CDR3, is DTGVSQNPRHKITKRGQNVTFRCDPISEHNRLYWYRQTLGQGPEFLTYFQNEAQLEKSRLLSDRFSAERPKGSFSTLEIQRTEQGDSAMYLCASSSGGGTSGYNEQFFGPGTRLTVL.